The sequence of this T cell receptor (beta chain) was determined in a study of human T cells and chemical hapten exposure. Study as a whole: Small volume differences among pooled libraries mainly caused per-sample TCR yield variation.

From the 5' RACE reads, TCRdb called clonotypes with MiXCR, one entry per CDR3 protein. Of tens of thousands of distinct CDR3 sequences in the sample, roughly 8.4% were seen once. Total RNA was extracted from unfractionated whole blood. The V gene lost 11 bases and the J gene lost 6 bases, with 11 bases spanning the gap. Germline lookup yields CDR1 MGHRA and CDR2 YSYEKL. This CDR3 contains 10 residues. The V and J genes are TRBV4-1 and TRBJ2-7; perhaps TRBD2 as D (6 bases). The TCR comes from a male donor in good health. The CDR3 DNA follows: TGCGCCGCGGGGAGTCCCGAGCAGTACTTC. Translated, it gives CAAGSPEQYF.